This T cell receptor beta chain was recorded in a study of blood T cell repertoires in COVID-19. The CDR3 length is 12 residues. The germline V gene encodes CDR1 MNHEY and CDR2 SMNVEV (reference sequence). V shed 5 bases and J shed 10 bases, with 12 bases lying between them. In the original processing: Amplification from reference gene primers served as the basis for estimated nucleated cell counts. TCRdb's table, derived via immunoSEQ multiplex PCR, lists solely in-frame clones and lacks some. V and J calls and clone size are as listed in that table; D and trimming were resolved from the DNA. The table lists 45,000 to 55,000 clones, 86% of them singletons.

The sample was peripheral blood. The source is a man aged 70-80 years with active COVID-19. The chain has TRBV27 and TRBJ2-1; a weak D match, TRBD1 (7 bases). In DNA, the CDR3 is TGTGCCAGCAGTGGAGGGGGCCGGGAGCAGTTCTTC. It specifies CASSGGGREQFF.